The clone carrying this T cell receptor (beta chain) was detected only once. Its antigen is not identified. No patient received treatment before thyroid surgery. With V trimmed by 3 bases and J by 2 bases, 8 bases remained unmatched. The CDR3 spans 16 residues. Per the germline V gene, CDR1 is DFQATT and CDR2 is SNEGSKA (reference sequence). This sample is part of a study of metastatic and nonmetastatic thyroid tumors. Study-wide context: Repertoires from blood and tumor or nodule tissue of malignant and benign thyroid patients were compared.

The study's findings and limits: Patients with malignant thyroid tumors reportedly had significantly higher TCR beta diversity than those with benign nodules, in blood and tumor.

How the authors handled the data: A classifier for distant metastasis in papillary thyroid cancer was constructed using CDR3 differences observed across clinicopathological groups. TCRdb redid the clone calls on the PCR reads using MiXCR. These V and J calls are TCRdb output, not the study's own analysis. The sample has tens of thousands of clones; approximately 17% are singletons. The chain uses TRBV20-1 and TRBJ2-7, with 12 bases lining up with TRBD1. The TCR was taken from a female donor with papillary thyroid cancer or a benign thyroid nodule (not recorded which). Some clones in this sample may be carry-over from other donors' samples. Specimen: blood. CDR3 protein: CSASPSGTGGAYEQYF. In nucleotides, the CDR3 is TGCAGTGCTAGCCCTAGCGGGACAGGGGGCGCCTACGAGCAGTACTTC.